This T cell receptor beta chain appears in the sequencing data of a study of a mutant IDH1 vaccine in newly diagnosed glioma. Study-level background: Following radiotherapy alone, or alongside temozolomide cycles, vaccination was started after an interval of 4-6 weeks. Sex distribution of treated patients was roughly 60% male and roughly 38% female; mean age was around 40 years. Patients previously underwent radiotherapy, temozolomide, or both, and most underwent both.

The time point: week 23, last vaccination. Every single dose of the vaccine, 300 ug of mutant IDH1 20-mer peptide, came with topical imiquimod. Every donor had a new WHO grade 3 or 4 astrocytoma that was IDH1-mutant, with loss of nuclear ATRX. Germline-derived CDR1 and CDR2 are SEHNR and FQNEAQ (reference sequence). CDR3 size: 14 residues. Trimming took 4 bases from V and 3 from J, leaving 12 bases between them. In the case of this clone: Antigen unknown.

Some clones are missing from TCRdb's copy, which holds only in-frame ones; the method was immunoSEQ multiplex PCR. Among 88,000 or so clones listed, roughly 85% were seen once. The V call is TRBV7-9, the J call TRBJ1-1; D possibly corresponds to TRBD1 (6 bases). This TCR was recovered from a man younger than 45 with glioma. Some clones in this sample may be carry-over from other donors' samples. The sequences come from PBMCs, collected from a glioma patient whose treatment included an IDH1 peptide vaccine. CDR3 amino acids: CASSSTGLYTEAFF. Here the CDR3 DNA reads TGTGCCAGCAGCTCCACAGGGTTGTACACTGAAGCTTTCTTT. Combining the CDR3 with reference TRBV7-9 and TRBJ1-1 gives the whole variable domain DTGVSQNPRHKITKRGQNVTFRCDPISEHNRLYWYRQTLGQGPEFLTYFQNEAQLEKSRLLSDRFSAERPKGSFSTLEIQRTEQGDSAMYLCASSSTGLYTEAFFGQGTRLTVV.